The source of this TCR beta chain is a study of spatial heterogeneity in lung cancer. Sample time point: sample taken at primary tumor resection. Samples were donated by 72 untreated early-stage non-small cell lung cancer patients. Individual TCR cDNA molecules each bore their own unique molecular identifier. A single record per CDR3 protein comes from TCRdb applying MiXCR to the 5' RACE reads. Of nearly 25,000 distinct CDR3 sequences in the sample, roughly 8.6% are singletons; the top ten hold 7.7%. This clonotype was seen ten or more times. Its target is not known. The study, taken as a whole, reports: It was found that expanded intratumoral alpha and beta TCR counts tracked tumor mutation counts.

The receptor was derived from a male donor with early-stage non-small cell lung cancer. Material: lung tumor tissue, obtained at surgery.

CDR3 DNA sequence: TGTGCCAGCAGCCGGGACGCCCAAAACACCGGGGAGCTGTTTTTT. As protein: CASSRDAQNTGELFF. The chain joins TRBV7-2 to TRBJ2-2, with D perhaps given as TRBD1 or TRBD2 (5 bases each). The CDR3 is 15 amino acids. CDR1 and CDR2 (germline): SGHTA, FQGNSA. With 5 bases removed from V and 2 bases from J, the gap between germline ends came to 12 bases. Combining the CDR3 with reference TRBV7-2 and TRBJ2-2 gives the whole variable domain GAGVSQSPSNKVTEKGKDVELRCDPISGHTALYWYRQSLGQGLEFLIYFQGNSAPDKSGLPSDRFSAERTGGSVSTLTIQRTQQEDSAVYLCASSRDAQNTGELFFGEGSRLTVL.